The TCR beta chain described here comes from a study of early T cells in non-severe SARS-CoV-2 infection. Unique molecular identifiers tagged individual cDNA molecules. Each CDR3 protein is one row after TCRdb ran MiXCR on the 5' RACE reads. There are just over 95,000 distinct CDR3 sequences in the sample; about 11% occur only once, and around 4.8% lies in the top ten. From germline, CDR1 is SGHRS and CDR2 YFSETQ. The V end was cut by 0 bases, the J end by 6 bases, with 16 bases between. This CDR3 comprises 16 residues. This clonotype was recorded at least ten times. The TCR comes from an adult who was a healthcare worker with PCR-confirmed SARS-CoV-2 infection or an uninfected control (not recorded which). This rearrangement joins TRBV5-1 to TRBJ2-4, with D possibly being TRBD2 (5 bases). Sequenced material: whole blood, taken at baseline. The CDR3 sequence: CASSLESLGGLNIQYF. The CDR3 DNA is TGCGCCAGCAGCTTGGAGTCATTAGGAGGTTTAAACATTCAGTACTTC.